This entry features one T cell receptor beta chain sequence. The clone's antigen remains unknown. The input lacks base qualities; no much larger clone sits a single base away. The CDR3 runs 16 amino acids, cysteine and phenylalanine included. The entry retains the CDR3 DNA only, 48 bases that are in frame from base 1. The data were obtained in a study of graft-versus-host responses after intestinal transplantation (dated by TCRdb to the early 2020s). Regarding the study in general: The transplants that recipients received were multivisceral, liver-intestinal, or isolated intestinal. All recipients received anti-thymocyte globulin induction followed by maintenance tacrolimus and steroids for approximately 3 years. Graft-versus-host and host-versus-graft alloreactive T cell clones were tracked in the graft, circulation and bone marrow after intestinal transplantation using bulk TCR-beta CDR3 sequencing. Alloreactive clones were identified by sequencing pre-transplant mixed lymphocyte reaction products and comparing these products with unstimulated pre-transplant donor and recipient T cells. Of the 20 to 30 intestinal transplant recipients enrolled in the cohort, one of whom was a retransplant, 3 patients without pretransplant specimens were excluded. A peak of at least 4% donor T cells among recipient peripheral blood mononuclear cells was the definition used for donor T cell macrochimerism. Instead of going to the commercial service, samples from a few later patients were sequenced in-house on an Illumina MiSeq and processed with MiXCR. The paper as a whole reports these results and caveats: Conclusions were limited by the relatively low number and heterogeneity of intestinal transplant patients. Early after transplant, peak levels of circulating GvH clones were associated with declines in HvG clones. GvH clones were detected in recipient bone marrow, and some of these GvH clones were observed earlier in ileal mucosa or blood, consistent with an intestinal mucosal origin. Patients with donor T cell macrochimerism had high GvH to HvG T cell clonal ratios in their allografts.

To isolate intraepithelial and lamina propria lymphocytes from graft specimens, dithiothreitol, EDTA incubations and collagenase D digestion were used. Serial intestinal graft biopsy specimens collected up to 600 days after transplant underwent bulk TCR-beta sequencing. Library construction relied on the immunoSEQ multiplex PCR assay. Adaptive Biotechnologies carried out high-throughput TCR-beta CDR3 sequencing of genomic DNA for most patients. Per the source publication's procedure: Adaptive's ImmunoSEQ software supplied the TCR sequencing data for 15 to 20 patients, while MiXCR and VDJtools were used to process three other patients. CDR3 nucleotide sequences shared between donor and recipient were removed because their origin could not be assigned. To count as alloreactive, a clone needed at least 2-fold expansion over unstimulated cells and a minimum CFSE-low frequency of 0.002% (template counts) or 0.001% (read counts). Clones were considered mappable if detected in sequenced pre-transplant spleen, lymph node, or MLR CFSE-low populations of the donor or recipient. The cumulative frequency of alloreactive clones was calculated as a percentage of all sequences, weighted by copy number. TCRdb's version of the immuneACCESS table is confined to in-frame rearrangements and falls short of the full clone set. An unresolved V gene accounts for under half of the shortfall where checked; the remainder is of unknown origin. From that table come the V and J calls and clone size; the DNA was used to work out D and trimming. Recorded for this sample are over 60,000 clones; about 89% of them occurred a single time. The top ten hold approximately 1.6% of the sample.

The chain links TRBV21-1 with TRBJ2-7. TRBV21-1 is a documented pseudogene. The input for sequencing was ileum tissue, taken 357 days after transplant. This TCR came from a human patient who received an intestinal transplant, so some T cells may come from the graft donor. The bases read TGTGCCAGCAGCATAGGGACGCCCGGCATTTCCTACGAGCAGTACTTC. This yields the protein CASSIGTPGISYEQYF.